There are many counts of the clone carrying this T cell receptor (beta chain). TCRdb recomputed calls from the 5' RACE reads with MiXCR, one row per CDR3 protein. Among approximately 510,000 distinct CDR3 sequences, less than 25% were seen once, and the ten largest hold about 15%. V was trimmed by 2 bases and J by 8 bases, leaving 18 bases between them. The CDR3 is 14 amino acids. Germline V lookup: CDR1 DFQATT, CDR2 SNEGSKA (reference sequence). This sample stems from a study of T cells after yellow fever vaccination. The chain couples TRBV20-1 to TRBJ1-2; the D gene is possibly TRBD1 (5 bases). This clonotype originated in a man between 18 and 35 years old who received the YFV17D yellow fever vaccine. The source was PBMCs, collected around 3 weeks after the first yellow fever vaccination. CDR3 DNA: TGCAGTGCTAGACATATGGGGGGAAAGGGAGGCTACACCTTC. Protein product: CSARHMGGKGGYTF.